This T cell receptor (beta chain) is drawn from a study of T cells after yellow fever vaccination. General study findings and limits: Within FACS-sorted repertoires, abundant clonotypes contaminating from the bulk population could be present.

V lost 0 bases, J lost 4 bases, and 5 bases lay in between. From germline, CDR1 is ENHRY and CDR2 SYGVKD. The CDR3 loop spans 13 amino acids. To note about this clonotype: Antigen: not known.

One entry per CDR3 protein results from TCRdb running MiXCR on the 5' RACE reads. Among 300,000 to 350,000 distinct CDR3 sequences listed, about 4% were seen once. Here the sequenced sample was PBMCs, taken 5 days after the yellow fever booster vaccination. The origin of this receptor is a man aged 18-30 years who received the YFV17D yellow fever vaccine. The chain is built from TRBV10-3 and TRBJ2-3; D gene uncertain. The CDR3 nucleotides read TGTGCCATCAGTGAGTCGGCCCCAGATACGCAGTATTTT. It encodes CAISESAPDTQYF.